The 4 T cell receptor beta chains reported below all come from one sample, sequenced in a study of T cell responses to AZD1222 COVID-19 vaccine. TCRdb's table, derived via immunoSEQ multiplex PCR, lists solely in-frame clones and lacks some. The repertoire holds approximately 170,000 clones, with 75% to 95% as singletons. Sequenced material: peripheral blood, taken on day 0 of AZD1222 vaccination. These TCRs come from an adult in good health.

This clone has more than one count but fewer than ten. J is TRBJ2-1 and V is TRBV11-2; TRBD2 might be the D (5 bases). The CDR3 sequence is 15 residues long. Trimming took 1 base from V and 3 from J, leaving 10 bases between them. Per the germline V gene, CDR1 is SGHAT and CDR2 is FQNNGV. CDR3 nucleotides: TGTGCCAGCAGCTTAGCATCGACTAACTACAATGAGCAGTTCTTC. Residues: CASSLASTNYNEQFF. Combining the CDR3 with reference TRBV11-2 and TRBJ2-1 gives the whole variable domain EAGVAQSPRYKIIEKRQSVAFWCNPISGHATLYWYQQILGQGPKLLIQFQNNGVVDDSQLPKDRFSAERLKGVDSTLKIQPAKLEDSAVYLCASSLASTNYNEQFFGPGTRLTVL.

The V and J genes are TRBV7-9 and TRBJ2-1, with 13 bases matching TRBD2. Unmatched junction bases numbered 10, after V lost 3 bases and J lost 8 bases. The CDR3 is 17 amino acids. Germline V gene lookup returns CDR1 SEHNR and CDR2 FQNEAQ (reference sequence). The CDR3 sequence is CASSFAGTSGVLDEQFF. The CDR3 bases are TGTGCCAGCAGCTTTGCTGGGACTAGCGGGGTTTTGGATGAGCAGTTCTTC.

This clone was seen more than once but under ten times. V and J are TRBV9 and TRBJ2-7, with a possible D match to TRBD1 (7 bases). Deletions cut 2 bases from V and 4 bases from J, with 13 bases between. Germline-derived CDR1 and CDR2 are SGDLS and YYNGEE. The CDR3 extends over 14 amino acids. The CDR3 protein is CASSVGGGQYEQYF. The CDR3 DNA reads TGTGCCAGCAGCGTTGGAGGGGGCCAGTACGAGCAGTACTTC.

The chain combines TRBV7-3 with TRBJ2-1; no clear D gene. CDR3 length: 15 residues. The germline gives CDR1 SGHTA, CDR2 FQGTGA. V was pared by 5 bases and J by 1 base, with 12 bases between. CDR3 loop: CASSESSISYNEQFF. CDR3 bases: TGTGCCAGCAGCGAAAGTAGTATATCCTACAATGAGCAGTTCTTC.